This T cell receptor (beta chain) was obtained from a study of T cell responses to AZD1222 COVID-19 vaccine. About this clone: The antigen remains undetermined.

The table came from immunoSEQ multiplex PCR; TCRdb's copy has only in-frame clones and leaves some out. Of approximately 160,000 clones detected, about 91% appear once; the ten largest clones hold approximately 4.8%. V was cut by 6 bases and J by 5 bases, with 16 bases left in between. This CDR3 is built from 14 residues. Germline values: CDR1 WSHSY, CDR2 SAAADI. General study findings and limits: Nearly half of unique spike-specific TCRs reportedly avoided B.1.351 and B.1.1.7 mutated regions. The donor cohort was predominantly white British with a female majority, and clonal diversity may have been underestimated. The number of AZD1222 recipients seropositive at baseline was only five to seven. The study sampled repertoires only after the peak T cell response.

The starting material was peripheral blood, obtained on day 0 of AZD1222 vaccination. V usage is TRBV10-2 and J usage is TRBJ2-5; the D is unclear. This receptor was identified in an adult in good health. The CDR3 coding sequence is TGCGCCAGCAGCTTTAGTGGGGTGGGGGAGACCCAGTACTTC. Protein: CASSFSGVGETQYF.